This TCR beta chain was captured by sequencing in a study of shared clonotypes between healthy human individuals. Turning to this clone: Other DNA sequences in the same sample also yield this CDR3.

Here immunoSEQ multiplex PCR was the method, and the copy in TCRdb shows in-frame clones only, minus some. This sample has some 630,000 clones, with around 72% found just once. Germline values: CDR1 DFQATT, CDR2 SNEGSKA (reference sequence). V lost 6 bases to trimming and J lost 5 bases, with 9 bases between them. CDR3 size: 11 residues. This clonotype was obtained from a woman in her 30s in good health. V is TRBV20-1 and J is TRBJ2-3, with D tentatively TRBD2 (5 bases). The source material was memory CD4+ T cells sorted from blood. This sample's subset: CD45RA-negative fraction. This CDR3 reads CSAKLGDTQYF. For the CDR3, the DNA is TGCAGTGCCAAACTAGGAGATACGCAGTATTTT.